Following are 24 T cell receptor beta chains from one sample sequenced in a study of cytomegalovirus exposure and HLA in healthy donors. Primers: 60 Vbeta forward and 13 Jbeta reverse. Profiling relied on immunoSEQ multiplex PCR, and the TCRdb table lists in-frame clones only, not all of them. The sample yields some 150,000 clones, about four fifths seen once. Source material: PBMCs. Every receptor here comes from a male donor in good health and CMV-seronegative.

V and J are TRBV2 and TRBJ2-6; no firm D call. The CDR3 consists of 14 residues. Germline V gene data show CDR1 as SNHLY and CDR2 as FYNNEI. Trimming removed 1 base at V and 2 bases at J, with 3 bases between. The CDR3 protein is CASSEVAGANVLTF. The CDR3 DNA is TGTGCCAGCAGTGAAGTCGCTGGGGCCAACGTCCTGACTTTC. Full variable domain (missing parts from reference TRBV2 and TRBJ2-6): EPEVTQTPSHQVTQMGQEVILRCVPISNHLYFYWYRQILGQKVEFLVSFYNNEISEKSEIFDDQFSVERPDGSNFTLKIRSTKLEDSAMYFCASSEVAGANVLTFGAGSRLTVL.

The V and J genes are TRBV19 and TRBJ2-5, with TRBD1 matching 7 bases. V shed 5 bases, J shed 2 bases, and the junction held 11 bases outside the gene matches. This CDR3 has 16 residues. The germline gives CDR1 LNHDA, CDR2 SQIVND (reference sequence). The CDR3: CASSATGTARQETQYF. The DNA for the CDR3 is TGTGCCAGTAGTGCGACCGGGACAGCCCGACAAGAGACCCAGTACTTC.

The rearrangement joins TRBV6-1 to TRBJ1-1, with a possible D match to TRBD1 (6 bases). CDR3 length equals 13 residues. CDR1 MNHNS and CDR2 SASEGT come from the germline V gene. Trimming pared 6 bases from V and 5 bases from J, leaving 13 bases between. Written as DNA, the CDR3 is TGTGCCAGCAGACAGGGAGGGGGGACTGAAGCTTTCTTT. Protein sequence: CASRQGGGTEAFF.

The gene calls are TRBV11-3 and TRBJ2-7; no reliable D call. The length of the CDR3 is 11 residues. The germline gives CDR1 SGHNT, CDR2 YENEEA. V was shortened by 5 bases and J by 4 bases, with 6 bases between the two germline ends. CDR3 loop: CASSETYEQYF. In DNA form, the CDR3 reads TGTGCCAGCAGCGAGACTTACGAGCAGTACTTC. Full variable domain (missing parts from reference TRBV11-3 and TRBJ2-7): EAGVVQSPRYKIIEKKQPVAFWCNPISGHNTLYWYLQNLGQGPELLIRYENEEAVDDSQLPKDRFSAERLKGVDSTLKIQPAELGDSAVYLCASSETYEQYFGPGTRLTVT.

The V call is TRBV9, the J call TRBJ2-2; D perhaps matches TRBD2 (6 bases). The CDR3 spans 15 residues. Trimming removed 4 bases at V and 3 bases at J, with 13 bases between. Germline V gene sequence: CDR1 SGDLS, CDR2 YYNGEE. The CDR3 sequence: CASSPPWGDTGELFF. The CDR3 region has the DNA TGTGCCAGCAGCCCCCCATGGGGGGACACCGGGGAGCTGTTTTTT.

This chain joins TRBV14 and TRBJ1-6, with 10 bases that match TRBD1. Germline-derived CDR1 and CDR2 are SGHDN and FVKESK. J was trimmed by 3 bases and V by 1 base; bases with no gene match: 3. This CDR3 is 17 amino acids long. The CDR3 DNA is TGTGCCAGCAGCCAAGGGGACAGGGGTGGCTATAATTCACCCCTCCACTTT. Protein: CASSQGDRGGYNSPLHF. Looking up the rest from reference TRBV14 and TRBJ1-6 gives the full variable domain: EAGVTQFPSHSVIEKGQTVTLRCDPISGHDNLYWYRRVMGKEIKFLLHFVKESKQDESGMPNNRFLAERTGGTYSTLKVQPAELEDSGVYFCASSQGDRGGYNSPLHFGNGTRLTVT.

The J gene is TRBJ2-5, the V gene TRBV5-1, with 7 bases fitting TRBD2. Germline values: CDR1 SGHRS, CDR2 YFSETQ. After removal of 5 bases from V and 4 bases from J, the junction contained 5 bases not matched to a gene. This CDR3 is built from 13 residues. CDR3 nucleotide sequence: TGCGCCAGCAGTAGGGAGGGCACAGAGACCCAGTACTTC. Its translation: CASSREGTETQYF.

The chain recombines TRBV19 with TRBJ2-7; 12 nucleotides line up with TRBD2. Germline CDR1 and CDR2: LNHDA and SQIVND (reference sequence). The V gene end was trimmed by 10 bases and the J gene end by 1 base; junction bases not matched to a gene: 8. This CDR3 has 15 amino acids. In DNA form, the CDR3 reads TGTGCCACCTCCCCGGGGACTAGCGGGTCCTACGAGCAGTACTTC. Protein: CATSPGTSGSYEQYF.

The chain uses TRBV9 and TRBJ1-1; D might be TRBD1 (6 bases). Per the germline V gene, CDR1 is SGDLS and CDR2 is YYNGEE. V was trimmed by 3 bases and J by 3 bases, leaving 12 bases between them. The CDR3 extends over 14 amino acids. The CDR3 is CASSATGQDTEAFF. CDR3 bases: TGTGCCAGCAGCGCCACAGGGCAGGACACTGAAGCTTTCTTT.

This clone showed up just once. This chain connects TRBV12-5 to TRBJ1-6; D might be TRBD1 (6 bases). V was trimmed by 1 base and J by 6 bases, leaving 7 bases between them. CDR3 length equals 14 residues. CDR1 and CDR2 (germline): LGHNT, FRNRAP. CDR3 residues: CASGLDRANSPLHF. In nucleotides, the CDR3 is TGTGCTAGTGGTTTGGACAGGGCTAATTCACCCCTCCACTTT.

The chain is built from TRBV19 and TRBJ1-6; TRBD1 might be the D (6 bases). Germline V gene lookup returns CDR1 LNHDA and CDR2 SQIVND (reference sequence). V was trimmed by 0 bases and J by 9 bases, leaving 9 bases between them. The CDR3 length is 14 residues. The DNA for the CDR3 is TGTGCCAGTAGTATAGAAGGGGGTGGTTCACCCCTCCACTTT. Its translation is CASSIEGGGSPLHF.

In its sample, this clone was seen once. V usage is TRBV30 and J usage is TRBJ2-3; weak D call: TRBD2 (6 bases). CDR1 and CDR2 (germline): GTSNPN, SVGIG (reference sequence). The V gene lost 1 base and the J gene lost 2 bases, with 10 bases spanning the gap. The CDR3 loop spans 14 amino acids. The CDR3 here is CAWSGSGFTDTQYF. The CDR3 bases are TGTGCCTGGAGTGGTAGCGGATTCACAGATACGCAGTATTTT. Complete variable domain (other parts from reference TRBV30 and TRBJ2-3): SQTIHQWPATLVQPVGSPLSLECTVEGTSNPNLYWYRQAAGRGLQLLFYSVGIGQISSEVPQNLSASRPQDRQFILSSKKLLLSDSGFYLCAWSGSGFTDTQYFGPGTRLTVL.

The chain couples TRBV27 to TRBJ2-7; a weak D match, TRBD1 (6 bases). The germline CDR1 and CDR2 sequences are MNHEY and SMNVEV (reference sequence). CDR3 size: 16 residues. The V end was cut by 0 bases, the J end by 2 bases, with 14 bases between. The CDR3 coding sequence is TGTGCCAGCAGTTTATCGGGATCAGGGGCCCCCTACGAGCAGTACTTC. Its translation: CASSLSGSGAPYEQYF.

The chain uses TRBV11-3 and TRBJ1-6, with D perhaps matching TRBD1 (6 bases). From germline, CDR1 is SGHNT and CDR2 YENEEA. There are 14 residues in the CDR3. V was trimmed by 5 bases and J by 6 bases, leaving 11 bases between them. The CDR3 nucleotides read TGTGCCAGCAGCACTCGGACAGTTAATTCACCCCTCCACTTT. It specifies CASSTRTVNSPLHF.

V is TRBV5-1 and J is TRBJ2-1, with 9 bases aligning to TRBD2. The CDR3 has 15 residues. Germline V gene data show CDR1 as SGHRS and CDR2 as YFSETQ. J gave up 5 bases and V 0 bases, and 3 bases lay outside the gene matches. CDR3 nucleotide sequence: TGCGCCAGCAGCTTGGAAGCGGGGGGACACAATGAGCAGTTCTTC. Residues: CASSLEAGGHNEQFF.

A word on this clone: The junction shows a germline mismatch at one end, possibly a read error. V and J are TRBV13 and TRBJ2-7, with 7 bases aligning to TRBD1. This CDR3 is built from 12 residues. In germline, CDR1 is PRHDT, CDR2 FYEKMQ (reference sequence). The CDR3 loop reads CASSLGGQDILF. In DNA form, the CDR3 reads TGTGCCAGCAGCTTAGGAGGACAGGACATACTCTTC.

This clone appeared a single time. This chain uses TRBV19 with TRBJ1-4, with 7 bases lining up with TRBD1. The junction had 11 bases not matched to a gene; V was cut back by 11 bases and J by 8 bases. Germline CDR1 LNHDA, CDR2 SQIVND (reference sequence). CDR3 length equals 13 residues. The CDR3 loop is CAARGRGAEKLFF. In DNA, the CDR3 is TGTGCCGCCCGGGGCAGGGGGGCGGAAAAACTGTTTTTT.

In its sample, this clone was seen a few times. V usage is TRBV7-9 and J usage is TRBJ1-1; no clear D gene. V was trimmed by 5 bases and J by 8 bases, leaving 9 bases between them. CDR1 SEHNR and CDR2 FQNEAQ come from the germline V gene (reference sequence). The CDR3 sequence is 11 residues long. For the CDR3, the DNA is TGTGCCAGCAGCCCGTACTCCGAAGCTTTCTTT. It is translated as CASSPYSEAFF.

The chain recombines TRBV7-6 with TRBJ2-2; D might be TRBD2 (5 bases). Germline V gene sequence: CDR1 SGHVS, CDR2 FNYEAQ. This CDR3 contains 16 residues. V was trimmed by 1 base and J by 1 base, leaving 10 bases between them. DNA of the CDR3: TGTGCCAGCAGCTTAGGCGCGGGTTTGAACACCGGGGAGCTGTTTTTT. Translated: CASSLGAGLNTGELFF.

The chain employs TRBV6-5 and TRBJ1-4; D might be TRBD1 (5 bases). Germline CDR1 MNHEY, CDR2 SVGAGI. V shed 0 bases and J shed 14 bases, with 16 bases lying between them. The CDR3 covers 14 residues. The CDR3 reads CASSYSGGQGGLFF. The CDR3 DNA sequence: TGTGCCAGCAGTTACTCGGGGGGTCAGGGCGGGCTGTTTTTT.

The V call is TRBV29-1, the J call TRBJ2-1; 7 bases agree with TRBD1. J was trimmed by 7 bases and V by 8 bases; bases with no gene match: 8. This CDR3 region has 12 residues. Germline V lookup: CDR1 SQVTM, CDR2 ANQGSEA. CDR3 amino acids: CSTPKQGNEQFF. CDR3 in DNA: TGCAGCACCCCAAAACAGGGGAATGAGCAGTTCTTC.

This chain links TRBV6-1 with TRBJ1-5; D not resolved. Germline CDR1 MNHNS, CDR2 SASEGT. Trimming removed 3 bases from V and 7 bases from J, with 10 bases in between. The CDR3 has 13 amino acids. The CDR3 sequence: CASSEEGRQPQHF. In DNA, the CDR3 is TGTGCCAGCAGTGAGGAGGGTCGGCAGCCCCAGCATTTT.

The chain has TRBV6-6 and TRBJ2-7; 10 bases line up with TRBD1. Germline V gene data show CDR1 as MNHNY and CDR2 as SVGAGI (reference sequence). The CDR3 length is 14 residues. CDR3 region: CASAGDRGTYEQYF. In nucleotides, the CDR3 is TGTGCTTCAGCGGGGGACAGGGGAACCTACGAGCAGTACTTC.

Only a few counts were recorded for this clone. The V gene is TRBV6-4, the J gene TRBJ1-2, with 8 positions matching TRBD1. With V trimmed by 6 bases and J by 8 bases, 11 bases remained unmatched. CDR1 and CDR2 (germline): MRHNA, SNTAGT. The CDR3 contains 14 residues. The CDR3 DNA follows: TGTGCCAGCAGCGCCTCGGACAGGGCGGGAGGCTACACCTTC. Translating it yields CASSASDRAGGYTF.